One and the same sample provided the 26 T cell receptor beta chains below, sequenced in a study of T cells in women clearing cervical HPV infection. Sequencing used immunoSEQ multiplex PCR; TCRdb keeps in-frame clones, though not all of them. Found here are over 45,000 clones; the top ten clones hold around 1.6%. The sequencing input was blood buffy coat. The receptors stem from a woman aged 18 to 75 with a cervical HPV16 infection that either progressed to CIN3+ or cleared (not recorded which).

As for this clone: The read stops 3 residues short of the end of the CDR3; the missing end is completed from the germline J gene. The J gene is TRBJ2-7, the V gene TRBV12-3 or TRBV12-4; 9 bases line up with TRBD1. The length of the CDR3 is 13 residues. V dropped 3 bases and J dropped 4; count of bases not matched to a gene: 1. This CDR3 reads CASSLGQGYEQYF. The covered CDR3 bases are TGTGCCAGCAGTTTGGGACAGGGTTACGAG.

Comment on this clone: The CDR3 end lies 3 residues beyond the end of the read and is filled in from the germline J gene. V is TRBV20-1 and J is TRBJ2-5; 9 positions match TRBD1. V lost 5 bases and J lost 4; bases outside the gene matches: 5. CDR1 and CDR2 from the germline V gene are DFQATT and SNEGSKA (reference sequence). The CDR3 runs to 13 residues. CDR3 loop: CSAYRGQTETQYF. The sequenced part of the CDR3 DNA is TGCAGTGCTTACAGGGGGCAGACAGAGACC.

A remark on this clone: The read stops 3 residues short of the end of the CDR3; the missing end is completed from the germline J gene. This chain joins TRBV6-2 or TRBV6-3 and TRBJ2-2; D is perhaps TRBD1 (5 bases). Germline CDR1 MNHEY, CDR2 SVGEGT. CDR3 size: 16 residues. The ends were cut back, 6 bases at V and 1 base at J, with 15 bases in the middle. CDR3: CASRKTGSQNTGELFF. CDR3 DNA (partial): TGTGCCAGCAGGAAAACAGGATCACAGAACACCGGGGAG.

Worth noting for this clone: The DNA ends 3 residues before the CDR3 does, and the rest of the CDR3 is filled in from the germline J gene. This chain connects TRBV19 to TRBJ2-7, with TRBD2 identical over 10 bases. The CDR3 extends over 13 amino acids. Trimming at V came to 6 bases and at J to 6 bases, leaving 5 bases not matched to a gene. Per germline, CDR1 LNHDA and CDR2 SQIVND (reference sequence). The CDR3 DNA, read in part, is TGTGCCAGTAGCGAGCGGGGGGGCGTCGAG. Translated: CASSERGGVE. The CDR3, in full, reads CASSERGGVEQYF. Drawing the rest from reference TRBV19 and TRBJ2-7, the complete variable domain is DGGITQSPKYLFRKEGQNVTLSCEQNLNHDAMYWYRQDPGQGLRLIYYSQIVNDFQKGDIAEGYSVSREKKESFPLTVTSAQKNPTAFYLCASSERGGVEQYFGPGTRLTVT.

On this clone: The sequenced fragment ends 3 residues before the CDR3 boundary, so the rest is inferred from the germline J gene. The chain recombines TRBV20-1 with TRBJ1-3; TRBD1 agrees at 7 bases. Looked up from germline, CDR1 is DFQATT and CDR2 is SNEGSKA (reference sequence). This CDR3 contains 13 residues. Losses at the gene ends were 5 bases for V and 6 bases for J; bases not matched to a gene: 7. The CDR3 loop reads CSAAGTASNTIYF. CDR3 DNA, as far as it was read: TGCAGTGCTGCCGGGACAGCTTCAAACACC.

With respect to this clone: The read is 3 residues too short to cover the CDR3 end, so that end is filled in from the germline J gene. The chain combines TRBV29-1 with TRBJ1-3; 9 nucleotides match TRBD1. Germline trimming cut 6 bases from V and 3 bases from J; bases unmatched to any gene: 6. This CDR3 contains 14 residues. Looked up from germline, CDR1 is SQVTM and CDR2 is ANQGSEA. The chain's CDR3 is CSVVQGAFGNTIYF. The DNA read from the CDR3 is TGCAGCGTAGTACAGGGGGCATTTGGAAACACC.

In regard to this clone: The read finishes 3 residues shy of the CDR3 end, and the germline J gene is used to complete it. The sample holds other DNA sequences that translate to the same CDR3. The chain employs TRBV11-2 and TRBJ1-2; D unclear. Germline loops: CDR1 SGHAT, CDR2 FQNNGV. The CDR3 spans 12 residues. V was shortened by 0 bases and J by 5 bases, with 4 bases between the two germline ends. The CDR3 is CASSLDRYGYTF. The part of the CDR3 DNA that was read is TGTGCCAGCAGCTTAGACCGGTATGGC.

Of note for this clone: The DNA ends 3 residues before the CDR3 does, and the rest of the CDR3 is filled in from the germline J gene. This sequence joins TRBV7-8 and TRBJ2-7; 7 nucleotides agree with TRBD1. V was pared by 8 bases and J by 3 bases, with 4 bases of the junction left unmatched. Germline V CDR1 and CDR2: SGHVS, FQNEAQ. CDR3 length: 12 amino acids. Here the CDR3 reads CASRQGVYEQYF. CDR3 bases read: TGTGCCAGCCGACAGGGAGTCTACGAG.

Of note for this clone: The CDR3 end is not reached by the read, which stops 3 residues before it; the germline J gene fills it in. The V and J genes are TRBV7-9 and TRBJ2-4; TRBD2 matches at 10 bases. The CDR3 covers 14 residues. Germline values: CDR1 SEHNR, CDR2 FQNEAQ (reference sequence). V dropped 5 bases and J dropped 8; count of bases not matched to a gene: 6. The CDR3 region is CASSDVGLAHIQYF. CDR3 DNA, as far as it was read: TGTGCCAGCAGCGATGTGGGACTAGCGCACATT.

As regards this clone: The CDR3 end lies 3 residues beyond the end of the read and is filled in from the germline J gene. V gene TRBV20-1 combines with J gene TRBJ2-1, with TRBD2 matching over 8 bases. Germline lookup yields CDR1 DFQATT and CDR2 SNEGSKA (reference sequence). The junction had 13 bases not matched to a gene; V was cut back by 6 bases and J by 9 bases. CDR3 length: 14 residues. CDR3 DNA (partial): TGCAGTGCCCCGTGGAGGGGACTAGTGGGTGAG. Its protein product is CSAPWRGLVGE. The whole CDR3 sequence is CSAPWRGLVGEQFF.

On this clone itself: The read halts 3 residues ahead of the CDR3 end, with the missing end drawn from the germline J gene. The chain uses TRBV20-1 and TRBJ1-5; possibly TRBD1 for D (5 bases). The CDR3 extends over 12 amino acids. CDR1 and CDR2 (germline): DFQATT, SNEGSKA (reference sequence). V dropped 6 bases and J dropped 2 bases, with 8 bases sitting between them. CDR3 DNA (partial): TGCAGTGCCCCGACAGGCAATCAGCCC. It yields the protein CSAPTGNQP. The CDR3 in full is CSAPTGNQPQHF.

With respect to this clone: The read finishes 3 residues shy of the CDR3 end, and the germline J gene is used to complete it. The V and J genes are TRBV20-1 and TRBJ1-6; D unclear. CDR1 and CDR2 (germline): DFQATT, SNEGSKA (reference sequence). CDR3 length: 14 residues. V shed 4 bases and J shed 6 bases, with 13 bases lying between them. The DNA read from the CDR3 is TGCAGTGCTACGGTAGCCAATGTTAATTCACCC. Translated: CSATVANVNSP. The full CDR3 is CSATVANVNSPLHF.

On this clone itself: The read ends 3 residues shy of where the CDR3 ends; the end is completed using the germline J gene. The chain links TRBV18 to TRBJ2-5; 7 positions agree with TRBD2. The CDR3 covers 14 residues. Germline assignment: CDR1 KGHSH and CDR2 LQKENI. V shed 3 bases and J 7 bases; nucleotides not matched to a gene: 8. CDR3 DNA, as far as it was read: TGTGCCAGCTCACCCGCTAGCGGAGGGCGGACC. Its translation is CASSPASGGRT. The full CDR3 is CASSPASGGRTQYF.

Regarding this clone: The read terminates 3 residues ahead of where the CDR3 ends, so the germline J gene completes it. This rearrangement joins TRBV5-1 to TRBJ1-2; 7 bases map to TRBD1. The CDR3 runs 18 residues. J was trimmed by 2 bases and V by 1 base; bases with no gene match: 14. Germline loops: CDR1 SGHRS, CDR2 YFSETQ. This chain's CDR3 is CASSLTGEVWSINYGYTF. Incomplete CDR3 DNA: TGCGCCAGCAGCTTGACAGGGGAAGTTTGGTCCATAAACTATGGC.

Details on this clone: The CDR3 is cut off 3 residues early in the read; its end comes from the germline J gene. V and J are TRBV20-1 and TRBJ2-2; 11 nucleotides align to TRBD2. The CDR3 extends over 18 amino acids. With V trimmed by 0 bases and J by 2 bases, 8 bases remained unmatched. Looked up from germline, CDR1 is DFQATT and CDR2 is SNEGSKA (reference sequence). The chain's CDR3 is CSARDMASGGTNTGELFF. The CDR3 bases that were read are TGCAGTGCTAGAGATATGGCTAGCGGGGGGACCAACACCGGGGAG.

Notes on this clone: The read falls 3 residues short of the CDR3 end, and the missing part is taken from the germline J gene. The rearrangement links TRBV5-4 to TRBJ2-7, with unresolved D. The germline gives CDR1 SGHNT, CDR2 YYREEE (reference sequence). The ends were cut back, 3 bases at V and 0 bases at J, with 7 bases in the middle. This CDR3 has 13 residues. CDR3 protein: CASSSVSSYEQYF. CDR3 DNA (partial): TGTGCCAGCAGCTCGGTTAGCTCCTACGAG.

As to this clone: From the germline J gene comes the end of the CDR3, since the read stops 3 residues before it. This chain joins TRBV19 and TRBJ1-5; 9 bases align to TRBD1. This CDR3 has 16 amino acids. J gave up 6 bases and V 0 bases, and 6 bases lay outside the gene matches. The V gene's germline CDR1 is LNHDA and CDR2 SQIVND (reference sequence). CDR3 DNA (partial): TGTGCCAGTAGTATAGATCCGGGACAGGGATTTCAGCCC. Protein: CASSIDPGQGFQP. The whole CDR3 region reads CASSIDPGQGFQPQHF.

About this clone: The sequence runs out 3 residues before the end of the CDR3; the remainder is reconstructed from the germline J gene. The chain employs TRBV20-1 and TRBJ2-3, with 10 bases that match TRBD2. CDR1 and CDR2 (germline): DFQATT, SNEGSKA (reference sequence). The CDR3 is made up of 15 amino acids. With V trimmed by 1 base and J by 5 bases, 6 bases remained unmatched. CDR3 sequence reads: CSARGGLARGDTQYF. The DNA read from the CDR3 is TGCAGTGCTAGAGGGGGACTAGCGAGGGGAGATACG.

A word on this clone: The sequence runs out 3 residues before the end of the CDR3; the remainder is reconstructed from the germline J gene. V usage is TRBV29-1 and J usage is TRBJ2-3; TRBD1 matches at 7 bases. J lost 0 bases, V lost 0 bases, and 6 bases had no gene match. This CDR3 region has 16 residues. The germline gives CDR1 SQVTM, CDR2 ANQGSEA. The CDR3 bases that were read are TGCAGCGTTGAAGACGTGCAGGGGGTAAGCACAGATACG. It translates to CSVEDVQGVSTDT. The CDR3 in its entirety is CSVEDVQGVSTDTQYF.

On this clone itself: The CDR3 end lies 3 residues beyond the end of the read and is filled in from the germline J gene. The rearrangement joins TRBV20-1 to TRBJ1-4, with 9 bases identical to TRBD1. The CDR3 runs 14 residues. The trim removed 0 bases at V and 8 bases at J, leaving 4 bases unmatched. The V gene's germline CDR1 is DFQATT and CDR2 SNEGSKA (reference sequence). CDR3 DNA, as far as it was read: TGCAGTGCTAGAGATCGGACAGGGGTCGAAAAA. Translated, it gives CSARDRTGVEK. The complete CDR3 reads CSARDRTGVEKLFF.

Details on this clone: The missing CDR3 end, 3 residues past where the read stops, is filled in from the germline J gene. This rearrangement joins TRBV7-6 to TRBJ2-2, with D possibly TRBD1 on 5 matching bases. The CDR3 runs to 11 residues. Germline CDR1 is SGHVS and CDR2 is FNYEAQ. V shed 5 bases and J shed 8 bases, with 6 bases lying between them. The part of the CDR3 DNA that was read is TGTGCCAGCAGCCCAGGGGGGGAG. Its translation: CASSPGGE. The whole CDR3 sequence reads CASSPGGELFF.

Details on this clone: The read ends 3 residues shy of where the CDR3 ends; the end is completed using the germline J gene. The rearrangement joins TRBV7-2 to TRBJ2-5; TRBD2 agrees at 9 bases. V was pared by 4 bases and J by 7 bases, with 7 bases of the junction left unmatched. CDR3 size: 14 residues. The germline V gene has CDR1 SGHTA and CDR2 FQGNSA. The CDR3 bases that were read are TGTGCCAGCAGCTCGGTGCGGGGGGGTTGGACC. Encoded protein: CASSSVRGGWT. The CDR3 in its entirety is CASSSVRGGWTQYF. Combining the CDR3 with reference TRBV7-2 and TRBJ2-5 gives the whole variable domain GAGVSQSPSNKVTEKGKDVELRCDPISGHTALYWYRQSLGQGLEFLIYFQGNSAPDKSGLPSDRFSAERTGGSVSTLTIQRTQQEDSAVYLCASSSVRGGWTQYFGPGTRLLVL.

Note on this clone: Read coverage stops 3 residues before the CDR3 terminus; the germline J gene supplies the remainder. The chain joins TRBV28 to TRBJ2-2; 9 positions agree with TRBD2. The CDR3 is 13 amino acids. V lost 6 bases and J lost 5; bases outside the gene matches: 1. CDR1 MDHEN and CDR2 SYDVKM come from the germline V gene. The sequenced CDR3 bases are TGTGCCAGCAGACTAGCGGGTACCGGGGAG. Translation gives CASRLAGTGE. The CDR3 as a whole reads CASRLAGTGELFF.

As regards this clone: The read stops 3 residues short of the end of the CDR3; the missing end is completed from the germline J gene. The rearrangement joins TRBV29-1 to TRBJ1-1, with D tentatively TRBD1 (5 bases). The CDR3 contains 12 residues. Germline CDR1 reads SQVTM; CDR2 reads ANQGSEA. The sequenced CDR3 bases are TGCAGCGTTGGAGGGGAGGGGCGGGAA. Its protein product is CSVGGEGRE. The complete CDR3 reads CSVGGEGREAFF.

The covered CDR3 bases are TGCGCCAGCAGTCAATCGGTGATGGAGCTAGCGGGGGGCTGCGCTAGCACAGATACG. This encodes CASSQSVMELAGGCASTDT. The whole CDR3 protein reads CASSQSVMELAGGCASTDTQYF. This chain connects TRBV23-1 to TRBJ2-3; 11 positions agree with TRBD2. The CDR3 end falls 3 residues outside the read, so it is completed with the germline J gene. TRBV23-1 is known as an ORF, though its function is uncertain. The CDR3 has 22 residues. Trimming took 0 bases from V and 0 from J; bases not matched to a gene: 17.

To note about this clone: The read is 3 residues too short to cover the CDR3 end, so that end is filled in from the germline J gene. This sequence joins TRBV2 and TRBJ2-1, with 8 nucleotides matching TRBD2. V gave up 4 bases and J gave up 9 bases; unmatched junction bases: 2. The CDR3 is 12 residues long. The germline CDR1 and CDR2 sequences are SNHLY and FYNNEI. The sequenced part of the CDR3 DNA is TGTGCCAGCAGTGGGCGGGAGGTTGAG. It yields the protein CASSGREVE. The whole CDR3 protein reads CASSGREVEQFF.